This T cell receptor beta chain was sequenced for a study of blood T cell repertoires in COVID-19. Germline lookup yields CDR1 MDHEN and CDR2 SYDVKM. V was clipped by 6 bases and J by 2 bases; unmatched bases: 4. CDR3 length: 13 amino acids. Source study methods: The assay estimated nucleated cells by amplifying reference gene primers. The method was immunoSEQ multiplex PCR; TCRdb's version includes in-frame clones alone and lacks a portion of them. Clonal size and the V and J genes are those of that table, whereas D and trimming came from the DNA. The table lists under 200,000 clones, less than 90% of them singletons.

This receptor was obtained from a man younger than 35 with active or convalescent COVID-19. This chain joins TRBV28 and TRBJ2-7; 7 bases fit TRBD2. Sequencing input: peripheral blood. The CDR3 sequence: CASSSGIPYEQYF. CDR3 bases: TGTGCCAGCAGCAGCGGGATCCCCTACGAGCAGTACTTC.